Listed here are 20 T cell receptor beta chains from one sample, sequenced in a study of CD8 T cells in ankylosing spondylitis. TCRdb re-derived calls from the 5' RACE reads in MiXCR, one entry per CDR3 protein. Of 350,000 or so distinct CDR3 sequences in the sample, roughly 14% were seen once. Sequencing was done on a sample of blood, either unsorted or a sorted T cell fraction (not recorded which). These receptors were obtained from a male donor with ankylosing spondylitis or in good health (not recorded which).

This sequence joins TRBV5-1 and TRBJ2-3, with D possibly matching TRBD2 (6 bases). The germline CDR1 and CDR2 sequences are SGHRS and YFSETQ. The CDR3 has 15 residues. V shed 4 bases and J shed 4 bases, with 16 bases lying between them. The CDR3 DNA follows: TGCGCCAGCAGCCCCGGGGGAAGTTTACCAGATACGCAGTATTTT. Its translation: CASSPGGSLPDTQYF.

V usage is TRBV27 and J usage is TRBJ2-5; tentatively, D is TRBD2 (6 bases). Germline-derived CDR1 and CDR2 are MNHEY and SMNVEV (reference sequence). V lost 5 bases to trimming and J lost 5 bases, with 18 bases between them. The CDR3 covers 15 residues. CDR3 sequence: CASSGDSRPGETQYF. The CDR3 DNA reads TGTGCCAGCAGTGGGGACTCGCGCCCAGGCGAGACCCAGTACTTC.

This chain uses TRBV5-1 with TRBJ1-2, with D maybe TRBD1 (6 bases). The CDR3 has 13 amino acids. The ends were cut back, 4 bases at V and 7 bases at J, with 14 bases in the middle. Germline CDR1 SGHRS, CDR2 YFSETQ. The CDR3 sequence is CASSRDRLSGYTF. Here the CDR3 DNA reads TGCGCCAGCAGCCGTGACAGGTTAAGTGGCTACACCTTC.

The rearrangement uses TRBV5-1 and TRBJ2-1; 13 bases line up with TRBD2. CDR1 is SGHRS and CDR2 is YFSETQ in the germline V gene. This CDR3 is built from 17 residues. Trimming at V came to 3 bases and at J to 8 bases, leaving 11 bases not matched to a gene. This CDR3 is CASSSMPGLAGVDEQFF. CDR3 nucleotide sequence: TGCGCCAGCAGCTCAATGCCAGGACTAGCGGGAGTTGATGAGCAGTTCTTC.

This clonotype was picked up a small number of times. The chain recombines TRBV7-7 with TRBJ1-6, with D possibly TRBD1 on 6 matching bases. V was pared by 4 bases and J by 5 bases, with 9 bases between. CDR3 length equals 14 residues. The germline gives CDR1 SSHAT, CDR2 FNYEAQ (reference sequence). CDR3 coding DNA: TGTGCCAGCAGCTCCGGGGGGCATAATTCACCCCTCCACTTT. Translation: CASSSGGHNSPLHF.

This clonotype was counted a few times. This sequence joins TRBV5-4 and TRBJ2-3; 9 nucleotides match TRBD2. Losses at the gene ends were 4 bases for V and 4 bases for J; bases not matched to a gene: 10. CDR1 is SGHNT, CDR2 YYREEE, per germline (reference sequence). The CDR3 runs to 16 residues. DNA for the CDR3: TGTGCCAGCAGCCTGCTCGCTAGCGGGGCAGCAGATACGCAGTATTTT. Translation gives CASSLLASGAADTQYF. The variable domain in full, completed from reference TRBV5-4 and TRBJ2-3, reads ETGVTQSPTHLIKTRGQQVTLRCSSQSGHNTVSWYQQALGQGPQFIFQYYREEENGRGNFPPRFSGLQFPNYSSELNVNALELDDSALYLCASSLLASGAADTQYFGPGTRLTVL.

The rearrangement links TRBV20-1 to TRBJ2-7; no clear D. Per germline, CDR1 DFQATT and CDR2 SNEGSKA (reference sequence). The CDR3 has 14 residues. Trimming removed 0 bases at V and 7 bases at J, with 16 bases between. The CDR3 protein is CSARESGSPKEQYF. DNA for the CDR3: TGCAGTGCTAGAGAGTCAGGCAGCCCAAAGGAGCAGTACTTC.

This clonotype was counted between two and nine times. The V and J genes are TRBV3-1 and TRBJ2-3, with 9 bases lining up with TRBD1. The CDR3 contains 15 residues. V lost 8 bases and J lost 4; bases outside the gene matches: 10. The germline gives CDR1 LGHDT, CDR2 YNNKEL (reference sequence). CDR3 DNA: TGTGCCAGCGGTAAGGGTACAGGGGGCTCAGATACGCAGTATTTT. This gives the protein CASGKGTGGSDTQYF.

The chain carries TRBV15 and TRBJ2-5; maybe TRBD2 (7 bases). V gave up 0 bases and J gave up 4 bases, with 12 bases separating them. The germline CDR1 and CDR2 sequences are LNHNV and YYDKDF (reference sequence). There are 15 residues in the CDR3. The CDR3 DNA reads as TGTGCCACCAGCAGAGATAAGGGGGGGAGAGAGACCCAGTACTTC. Its translation is CATSRDKGGRETQYF.

The rearrangement joins TRBV12-3 or TRBV12-4 to TRBJ1-1; D call uncertain. The CDR3 totals 12 residues. With 6 bases removed from V and 7 bases from J, the gap between germline ends came to 12 bases. The CDR3 region has the DNA TGTGCCAGCAGCGAAACACGGATTGAAGCTTTCTTT. It specifies CASSETRIEAFF.

The rearrangement links TRBV11-2 to TRBJ1-4; D might be TRBD1 (6 bases). Looked up from germline, CDR1 is SGHAT and CDR2 is FQNNGV. The CDR3 covers 15 residues. Between the trimmed V and J ends, which lost 4 bases and 3 bases, there was a span of 12 bases. The CDR3 is CASSSSGAANEKLFF. CDR3 nucleotides: TGTGCCAGCAGCTCCTCGGGGGCAGCTAATGAAAAACTGTTTTTT.

The chain combines TRBV5-1 with TRBJ2-5; the match to TRBD1 covers 7 bases. The CDR3 is 16 amino acids. The V segment lost 3 bases and the J segment 2 bases; nucleotides outside the gene matches: 10. The V gene's germline CDR1 is SGHRS and CDR2 YFSETQ. DNA of the CDR3: TGCGCCAGCAGCTACCACAAGGGGGCTGGGCAAGAGACCCAGTACTTC. Its protein product is CASSYHKGAGQETQYF. Using reference TRBV5-1 and TRBJ2-5 for the parts outside the CDR3, the full variable domain is KAGVTQTPRYLIKTRGQQVTLSCSPISGHRSVSWYQQTPGQGLQFLFEYFSETQRNKGNFPGRFSGRQFSNSRSEMNVSTLELGDSALYLCASSYHKGAGQETQYFGPGTRLLVL.

This clonotype has a handful of counts. The chain is built from TRBV5-1 and TRBJ2-6, with D possibly called TRBD1 or TRBD2 (6 bases each). The V end was cut by 1 base, the J end by 2 bases, with 16 bases between. The CDR3 loop spans 18 amino acids. The germline V gene has CDR1 SGHRS and CDR2 YFSETQ. The CDR3 spells CASSLTRQGRTGANVLTF. CDR3 in DNA: TGCGCCAGCAGCTTGACACGGCAGGGGAGGACTGGGGCCAACGTCCTGACTTTC.

In its sample, this clonotype was seen a few times. For the CDR3, the DNA is TGTGCCACCAGCAAAGGGGCAAAAGAGACCCAGTACTTC. This encodes CATSKGAKETQYF. This chain uses TRBV15 with TRBJ2-5, with TRBD1 as a possible D gene (5 bases). Germline V gene lookup returns CDR1 LNHNV and CDR2 YYDKDF (reference sequence). The CDR3 contains 13 residues. The ends were cut back, 4 bases at V and 3 bases at J, with 9 bases in the middle.

This clonotype was recorded a few times. The chain uses TRBV29-1 and TRBJ2-3, with 11 bases lining up with TRBD2. CDR3 length: 16 residues. V was clipped by 3 bases and J by 2 bases; unmatched bases: 7. Germline assignment: CDR1 SQVTM and CDR2 ANQGSEA. The CDR3 DNA sequence: TGCAGCGTTGAGGGCCTAGCGGGGGGCTCCACAGATACGCAGTATTTT. Translated, it gives CSVEGLAGGSTDTQYF.

J is TRBJ2-1 and V is TRBV7-2, with TRBD2 matching 8 bases. The V and J ends lost 2 bases and 6 bases, in that order; junction bases with no gene match: 6. The CDR3 is made up of 15 amino acids. Germline values: CDR1 SGHTA, CDR2 FQGNSA. The CDR3 DNA sequence: TGTGCCAGCAGCTTATTAGCGGGAAACGTCAATGAGCAGTTCTTC. The encoded protein is CASSLLAGNVNEQFF. Full variable domain (remainder filled in from reference TRBV7-2 and TRBJ2-1): GAGVSQSPSNKVTEKGKDVELRCDPISGHTALYWYRQSLGQGLEFLIYFQGNSAPDKSGLPSDRFSAERTGGSVSTLTIQRTQQEDSAVYLCASSLLAGNVNEQFFGPGTRLTVL.

The chain has TRBV12-3 or TRBV12-4 and TRBJ1-2; the D is unclear. The CDR3 runs to 15 residues. Trimming took off 4 bases at V and 2 bases at J, with 14 bases between the two ends. This CDR3 is CASSSQAVGNYGYTF. The CDR3 bases are TGTGCCAGCAGTTCCCAGGCGGTAGGAAACTATGGCTACACCTTC.

This clonotype showed up just a few times. The V gene is TRBV24-1, the J gene TRBJ2-2; D is perhaps TRBD1 (5 bases). Trimming removed 6 bases at V and 1 base at J, with 11 bases between. The CDR3 sequence is 15 residues long. Per germline, CDR1 KGHDR and CDR2 SFDVKD. This CDR3 reads CATSRQGENTGELFF. CDR3 DNA sequence: TGTGCCACCAGTAGGCAAGGGGAGAACACCGGGGAGCTGTTTTTT.

This clonotype was observed a few times. The rearrangement uses TRBV6-2 or TRBV6-3 and TRBJ2-3; no clear D gene. CDR3 size: 15 residues. Germline V lookup: CDR1 MNHEY, CDR2 SVGEGT. V lost 2 bases and J lost 0, with 9 bases in between. This CDR3 is CASSYRLTSTDTQYF. In nucleotides, the CDR3 is TGTGCCAGCAGTTACAGGCTAACAAGCACAGATACGCAGTATTTT.

This chain joins TRBV20-1 and TRBJ2-2; D is possibly TRBD1 (6 bases). The V end was cut by 5 bases, the J end by 4 bases, with 8 bases between. Germline loops: CDR1 DFQATT, CDR2 SNEGSKA (reference sequence). CDR3 size: 12 residues. CDR3 sequence reads: CSAQGSTGELFF. In nucleotides, the CDR3 is TGCAGTGCTCAGGGGAGCACCGGGGAGCTGTTTTTT.